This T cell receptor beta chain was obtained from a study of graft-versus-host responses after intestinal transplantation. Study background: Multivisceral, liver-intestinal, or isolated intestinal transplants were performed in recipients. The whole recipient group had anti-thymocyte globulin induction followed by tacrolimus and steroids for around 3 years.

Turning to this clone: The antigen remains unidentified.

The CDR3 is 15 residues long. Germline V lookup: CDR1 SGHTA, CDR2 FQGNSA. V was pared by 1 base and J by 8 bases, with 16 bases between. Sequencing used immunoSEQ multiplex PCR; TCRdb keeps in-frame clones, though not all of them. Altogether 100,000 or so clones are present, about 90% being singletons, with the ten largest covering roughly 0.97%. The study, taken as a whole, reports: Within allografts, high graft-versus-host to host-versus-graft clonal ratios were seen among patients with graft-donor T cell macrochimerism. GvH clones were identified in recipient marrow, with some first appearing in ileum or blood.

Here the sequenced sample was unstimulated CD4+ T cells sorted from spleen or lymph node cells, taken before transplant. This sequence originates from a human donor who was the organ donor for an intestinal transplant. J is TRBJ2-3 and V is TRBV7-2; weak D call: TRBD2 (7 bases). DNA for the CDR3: TGTGCCAGCAGCTTAGGCGGGGGCCGATACGGTACGCAGTATTTT. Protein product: CASSLGGGRYGTQYF.